The entry below describes one T cell receptor beta chain. Its antigen is still unknown. MiXCR, run by TCRdb on the 5' RACE reads, gives a single entry per CDR3 protein. The sample consists of about 530,000 distinct CDR3 sequences, 20% to 25% of them appearing once. This sample is drawn from a study of identical twins. Findings of the study overall: For cord blood, abundant beta clonotypes had fewer insertions, unlike memory repertoires, which showed none. Potential partial confounding of zero-insertion analyses by invariant MAIT and iNKT cells was noted.

Every one of the donors was a healthy Caucasian. V was cut by 4 bases and J by 0 bases, with 13 bases left in between. The CDR3 contains 15 residues. The germline CDR1 and CDR2 sequences are SGHRS and YFSETQ. These data were also filed under a second study, of yellow fever vaccine responses in identical twins. From that study: Twins reportedly mounted vaccine T cell responses that seemed partly convergent, partly personalized.

V and J are TRBV5-1 and TRBJ1-1; the D is unclear. This clonotype was sampled from a young woman in good health. The source material was CD4+ T cells sorted from blood. CDR3 nucleotide sequence: TGCGCCAGCAGCCCGATAAGTTTTATGAACACTGAAGCTTTCTTT. It codes for CASSPISFMNTEAFF.